The sequence of this TCR beta chain was determined in a study of blood T cells in healthy people across ages. The CDR3 sequence is 15 residues long. Trimming removed 7 bases from V and 0 bases from J, with 13 bases in between. The germline V gene has CDR1 MNHEY and CDR2 SVGAGI. A J-beta primer mix and a sample-barcoded 5' primer were used in a second PCR of about 7 to 12 cycles. The template-switch adaptor, which had 12 random nucleotides, put a tag on each cDNA molecule. Via MiXCR, TCRdb re-called the 5' RACE reads, giving one row per CDR3 protein. The data show hundreds of thousands of distinct CDR3 sequences, 32% seen once.

This rearrangement joins TRBV6-5 to TRBJ2-1, with D maybe TRBD1 (6 bases). The sequencing sample was made of blood. The origin of this receptor is a woman aged 80 or over in good health. For the CDR3, the DNA is TGTGCCAGCACCCCCGCAGGGGCCTCCTACAATGAGCAGTTCTTC. Residues: CASTPAGASYNEQFF.